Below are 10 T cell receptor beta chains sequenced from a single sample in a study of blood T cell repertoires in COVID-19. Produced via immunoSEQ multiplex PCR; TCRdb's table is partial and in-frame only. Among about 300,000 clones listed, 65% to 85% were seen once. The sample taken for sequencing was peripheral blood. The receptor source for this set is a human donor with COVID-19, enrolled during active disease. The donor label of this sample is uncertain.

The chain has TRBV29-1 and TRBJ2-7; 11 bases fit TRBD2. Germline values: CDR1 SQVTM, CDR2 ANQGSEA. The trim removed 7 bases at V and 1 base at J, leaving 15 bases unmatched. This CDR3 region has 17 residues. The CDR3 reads CSATQGLRLAGSYEQYF. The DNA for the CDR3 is TGCAGCGCCACACAGGGACTGCGACTAGCGGGATCCTACGAGCAGTACTTC.

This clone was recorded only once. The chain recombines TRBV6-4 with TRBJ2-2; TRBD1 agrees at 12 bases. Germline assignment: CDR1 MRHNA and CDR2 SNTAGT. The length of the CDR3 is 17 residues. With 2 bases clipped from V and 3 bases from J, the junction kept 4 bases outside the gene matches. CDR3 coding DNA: TGTGCCAGCAGTGACGGAGGGACAGGGGGCTACACCGGGGAGCTGTTTTTT. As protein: CASSDGGTGGYTGELFF.

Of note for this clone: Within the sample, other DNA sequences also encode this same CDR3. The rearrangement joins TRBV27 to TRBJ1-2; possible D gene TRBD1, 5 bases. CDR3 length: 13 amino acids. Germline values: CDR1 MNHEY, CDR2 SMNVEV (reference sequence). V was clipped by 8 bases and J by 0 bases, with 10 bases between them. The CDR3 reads CASGAPPNYGYTF. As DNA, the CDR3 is TGTGCCAGCGGGGCCCCCCCTAACTATGGCTACACCTTC.

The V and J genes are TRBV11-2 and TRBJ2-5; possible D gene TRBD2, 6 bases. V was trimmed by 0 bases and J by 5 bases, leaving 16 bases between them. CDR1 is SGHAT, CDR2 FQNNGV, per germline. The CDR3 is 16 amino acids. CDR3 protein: CASSLDRLGPRETQYF. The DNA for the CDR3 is TGTGCCAGCAGCTTAGACCGACTAGGTCCCCGGGAGACCCAGTACTTC.

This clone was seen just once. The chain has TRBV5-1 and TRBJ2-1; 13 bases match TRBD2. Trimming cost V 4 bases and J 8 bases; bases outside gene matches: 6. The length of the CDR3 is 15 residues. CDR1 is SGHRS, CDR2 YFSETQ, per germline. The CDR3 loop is CASSIGLAGVDEQFF. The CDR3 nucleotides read TGCGCCAGCAGCATCGGACTAGCGGGAGTCGATGAGCAGTTCTTC.

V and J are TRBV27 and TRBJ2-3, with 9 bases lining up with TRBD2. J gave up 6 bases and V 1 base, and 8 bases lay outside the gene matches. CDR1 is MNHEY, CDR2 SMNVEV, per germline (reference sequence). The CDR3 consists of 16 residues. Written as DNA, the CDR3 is TGTGCCAGCAGTTTATGGGCGGGAGGGGGCGGTGATACGCAGTATTTT. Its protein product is CASSLWAGGGGDTQYF.

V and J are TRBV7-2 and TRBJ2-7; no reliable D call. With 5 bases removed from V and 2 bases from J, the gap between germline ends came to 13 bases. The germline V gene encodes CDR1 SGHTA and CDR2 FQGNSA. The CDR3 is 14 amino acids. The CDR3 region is CASSPRPGTYEQYF. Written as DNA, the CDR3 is TGTGCCAGCAGCCCCCGCCCCGGTACCTACGAGCAGTACTTC. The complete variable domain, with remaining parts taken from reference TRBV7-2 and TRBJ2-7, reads GAGVSQSPSNKVTEKGKDVELRCDPISGHTALYWYRQSLGQGLEFLIYFQGNSAPDKSGLPSDRFSAERTGGSVSTLTIQRTQQEDSAVYLCASSPRPGTYEQYFGPGTRLTVT.

The CDR3 region has the DNA TGTGCCAGCACCCTCGACAGTACAGGGGAGCAGTACTTC. Its translation: CASTLDSTGEQYF. The chain has TRBV6-5 and TRBJ2-7; the D gene is possibly TRBD1 (6 bases). The CDR3 covers 13 residues. Germline lookup yields CDR1 MNHEY and CDR2 SVGAGI. V was trimmed by 7 bases and J by 7 bases, leaving 17 bases between them.

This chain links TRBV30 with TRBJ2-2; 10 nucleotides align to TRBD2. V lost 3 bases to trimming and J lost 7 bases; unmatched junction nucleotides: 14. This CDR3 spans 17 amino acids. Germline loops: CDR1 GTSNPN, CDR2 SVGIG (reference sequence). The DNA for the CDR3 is TGTGCCTGGAGCGGGGAGCGGGAGGGCCAAAGTATCGGGGAGCTGTTTTTT. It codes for CAWSGEREGQSIGELFF. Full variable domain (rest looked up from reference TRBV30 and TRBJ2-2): SQTIHQWPATLVQPVGSPLSLECTVEGTSNPNLYWYRQAAGRGLQLLFYSVGIGQISSEVPQNLSASRPQDRQFILSSKKLLLSDSGFYLCAWSGEREGQSIGELFFGEGSRLTVL.

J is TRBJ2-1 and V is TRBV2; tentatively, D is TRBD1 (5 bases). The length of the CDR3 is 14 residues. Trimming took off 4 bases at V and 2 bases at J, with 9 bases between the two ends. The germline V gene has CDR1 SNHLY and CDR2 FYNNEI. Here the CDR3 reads CASSGQGTYNEQFF. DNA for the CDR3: TGTGCCAGCAGTGGCCAGGGAACCTACAATGAGCAGTTCTTC.